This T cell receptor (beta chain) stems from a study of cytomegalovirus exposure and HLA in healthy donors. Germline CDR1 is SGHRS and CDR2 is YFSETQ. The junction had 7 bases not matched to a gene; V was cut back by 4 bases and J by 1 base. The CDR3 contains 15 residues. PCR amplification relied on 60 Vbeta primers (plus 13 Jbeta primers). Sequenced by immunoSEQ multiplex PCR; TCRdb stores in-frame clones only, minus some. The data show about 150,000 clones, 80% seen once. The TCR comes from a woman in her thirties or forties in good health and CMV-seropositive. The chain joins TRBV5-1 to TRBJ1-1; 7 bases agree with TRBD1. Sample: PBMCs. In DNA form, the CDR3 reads TGCGCCAGCAGCGCCTGGACAGGAGGGAACACTGAAGCTTTCTTT. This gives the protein CASSAWTGGNTEAFF.